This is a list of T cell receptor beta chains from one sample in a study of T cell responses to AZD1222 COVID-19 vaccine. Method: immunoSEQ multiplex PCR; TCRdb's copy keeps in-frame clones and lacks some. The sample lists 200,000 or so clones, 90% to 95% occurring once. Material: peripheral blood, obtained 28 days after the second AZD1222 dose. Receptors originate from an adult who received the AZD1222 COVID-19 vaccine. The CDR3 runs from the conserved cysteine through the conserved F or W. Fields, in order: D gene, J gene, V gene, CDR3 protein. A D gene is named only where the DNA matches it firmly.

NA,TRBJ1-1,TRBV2,CASKLGGNTEAFF
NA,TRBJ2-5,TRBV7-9,CASSLRGQQETQYF
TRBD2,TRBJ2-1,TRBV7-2,CASRSRGGGGDEQFF
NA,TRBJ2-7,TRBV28,CASSPPRVLSSYEQYF
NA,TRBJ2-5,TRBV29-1,CSVPWWTATQETQYF
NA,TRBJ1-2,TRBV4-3,CASSGVHGYTF
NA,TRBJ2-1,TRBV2,CASSEGNEQFF
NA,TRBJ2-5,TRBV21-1,CASSKGRGQETQYF
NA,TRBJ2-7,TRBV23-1,CASSQSWVSYEQYF
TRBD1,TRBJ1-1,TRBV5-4,CASSLAWTGDAFF
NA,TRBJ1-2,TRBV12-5,CASGPSGEGTF
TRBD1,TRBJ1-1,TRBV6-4,CASSESAGTGGDRTEAFF
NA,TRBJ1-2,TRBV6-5,CASSYRGRGYTF
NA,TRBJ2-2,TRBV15,CATSRGPRSGVTGELFF
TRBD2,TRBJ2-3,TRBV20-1,CSASRPRGGASTQYF
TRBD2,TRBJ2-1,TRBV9,CASSDFVGLAGGLRENEQFF
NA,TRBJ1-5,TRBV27,CASSLTGSGNQPQHF
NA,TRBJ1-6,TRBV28,CASSPGLYNSPLHF
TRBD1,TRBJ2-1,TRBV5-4,CASSFDRGSYNEQFF
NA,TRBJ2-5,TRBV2,CASNLGFETQYF
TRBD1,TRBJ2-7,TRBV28,CASSWGTGSDEQYF
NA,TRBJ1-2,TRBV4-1,CASSQAGDGYTF
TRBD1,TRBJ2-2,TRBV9,CASSVVPGGTGELFF
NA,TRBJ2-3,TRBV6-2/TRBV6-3,CASSSHVLSDTQYF
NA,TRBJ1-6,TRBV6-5,CASSTQGPHNSPLHF
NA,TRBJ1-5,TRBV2,CASSGQFGNQPQHF
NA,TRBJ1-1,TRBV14,CASSQDEMRQGVSTEAFF
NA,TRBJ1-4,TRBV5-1,CASSLTGITTNEKLFF
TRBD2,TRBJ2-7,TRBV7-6,CASSPGSAAGGPYEQYF
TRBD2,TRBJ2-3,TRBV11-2,CASSFPGGVTDTQYF
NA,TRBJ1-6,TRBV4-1,CASSPLGGGGNSPLHF
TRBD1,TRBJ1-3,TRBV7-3,CASSPGGRNSGNTIYF
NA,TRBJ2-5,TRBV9,CASSAEETQYF
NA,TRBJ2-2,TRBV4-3,CASSLGTRGTGELFF
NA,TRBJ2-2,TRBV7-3,CASSPRWANTGELFF
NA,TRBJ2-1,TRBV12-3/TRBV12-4,CASSLMGDEQFF
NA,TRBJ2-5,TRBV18,CASSPNLRQHQETQYF
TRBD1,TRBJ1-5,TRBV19,CASSTHPGQGQTGQPQHF
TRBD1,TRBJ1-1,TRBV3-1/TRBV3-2,CASSQVRGRNTEAFF
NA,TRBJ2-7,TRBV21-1,CASSKRGTCYEQYF
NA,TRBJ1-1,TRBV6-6,CASTQLREPSVTEAFF
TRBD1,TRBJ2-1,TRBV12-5,CASGLVWMLTGTLFF
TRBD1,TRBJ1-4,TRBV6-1,CASSETFGQGNEKLFF
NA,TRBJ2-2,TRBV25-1,CASSESRANTGELFF
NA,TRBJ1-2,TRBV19,CASSLGIWVGYGYTF
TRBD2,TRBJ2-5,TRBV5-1,CATRLAGGRIAETQYF
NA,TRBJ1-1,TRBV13,CASSVGNGWGVTEAFF
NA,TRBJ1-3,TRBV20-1,CSARGGNTIYF
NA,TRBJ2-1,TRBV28,CASRRGGDLYNEQFF
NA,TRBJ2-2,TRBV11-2,CASSKTHTGELFF
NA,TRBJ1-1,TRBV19,CASSTTGFTEAFF
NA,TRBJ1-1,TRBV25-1,CASSESREPTEAFF